A single sample gave rise to the 14 T cell receptor beta chains below, sequenced in a study of identical twins. A single record per CDR3 protein comes from TCRdb applying MiXCR to the 5' RACE reads. The top ten clones hold roughly 0.97% of a sample with approximately 620,000 distinct CDR3 sequences, under 9% of them seen once. These data also featured in a second study, about yellow fever vaccine responses in identical twins.

Sequenced sample: PBMCs. The receptors shown here come from a woman aged 18-30 years in good health.

A note on this clonotype: The junction departs from germline at one end; a sequencing error may be responsible. The chain combines TRBV6-1 with TRBJ2-3, with D unresolved. Germline CDR1 reads MNHNS; CDR2 reads SASEGT. The CDR3 is 16 residues long. Here the CDR3 reads CASTEKLGSSTDTQYF. For the CDR3, the DNA is TGTGCCAGCACTGAAAAACTGGGTTCTAGCACAGATACGCAGTATTTT.

The chain links TRBV10-2 to TRBJ2-7; D perhaps matches TRBD1 (5 bases). Trimming cost V 1 base and J 2 bases, with 9 bases left between them. The germline V gene has CDR1 WSHSY and CDR2 SAAADI. The CDR3 loop spans 14 amino acids. For the CDR3, the DNA is TGCGCCAGCAGTGAGTTCAGGGCGACCTACGAGCAGTACTTC. This codes for CASSEFRATYEQYF.

This sequence joins TRBV7-2 and TRBJ1-2, with D maybe TRBD1 (5 bases). Germline V gene lookup returns CDR1 SGHTA and CDR2 FQGNSA. This CDR3 is 15 amino acids long. Trimming shortened V by 3 bases and J by 4 bases, and 15 bases separated the two germline ends. The DNA for the CDR3 is TGTGCCAGCAGCTTCCTCGGCGACAGTGGCTATGGCTACACCTTC. This translates into CASSFLGDSGYGYTF.

The V gene is TRBV5-1, the J gene TRBJ2-1; 7 bases fit TRBD2. The CDR3 is 17 amino acids. The germline gives CDR1 SGHRS, CDR2 YFSETQ. The V gene end was trimmed by 0 bases and the J gene end by 3 bases; junction bases not matched to a gene: 9. The CDR3 DNA follows: TGCGCCAGCAGCTTGGAACCGGCGGGAGTAATCTACAATGAGCAGTTCTTC. The encoded protein is CASSLEPAGVIYNEQFF.

V gene TRBV29-1 combines with J gene TRBJ1-1; D possibly corresponds to TRBD1 (6 bases). The CDR3 loop spans 16 amino acids. The V end lost 7 bases, the J end lost 0 bases, and 21 bases lay between the germline ends. CDR1 is SQVTM and CDR2 is ANQGSEA in the germline V gene. The CDR3 region has the DNA TGCAGCGGATCCGGGACATCCGGGTCATTGAACACTGAAGCTTTCTTT. Translated, it gives CSGSGTSGSLNTEAFF.

This clonotype was observed a few times. The chain joins TRBV20-1 to TRBJ1-5; TRBD1 might be the D (5 bases). Germline V gene lookup returns CDR1 DFQATT and CDR2 SNEGSKA (reference sequence). V was pared by 5 bases and J by 6 bases, with 14 bases between. The CDR3 spans 13 residues. This chain's CDR3 is CSALREPTQPQHF. DNA of the CDR3: TGCAGTGCTCTCAGGGAGCCCACTCAGCCCCAGCATTTT.

The chain joins TRBV9 to TRBJ2-7; D might be TRBD1 (6 bases). Between the trimmed V and J ends, which lost 3 bases and 2 bases, there was a span of 15 bases. Germline CDR1 and CDR2: SGDLS and YYNGEE. This CDR3 is 15 amino acids long. CDR3 protein: CASSETGTQTYEQYF. The CDR3 bases are TGTGCCAGCAGCGAAACCGGGACACAGACCTACGAGCAGTACTTC. Filled out from reference TRBV9 and TRBJ2-7, the complete variable domain reads DSGVTQTPKHLITATGQRVTLRCSPRSGDLSVYWYQQSLDQGLQFLIQYYNGEERAKGNILERFSAQQFPDLHSELNLSSLELGDSALYFCASSETGTQTYEQYFGPGTRLTVT.

The V call is TRBV7-2, the J call TRBJ2-5, with TRBD2 matching 10 bases. Germline V lookup: CDR1 SGHTA, CDR2 FQGNSA. The trim removed 5 bases at V and 5 bases at J, leaving 2 bases unmatched. The CDR3 runs to 13 residues. CDR3 nucleotides: TGTGCCAGCAGCCCTAGCGGGAGTGAGACCCAGTACTTC. Translated: CASSPSGSETQYF.

This clonotype turned up a few times. The CDR3 loop reads CASSPKLDPSYEQYF. DNA of the CDR3: TGCGCCAGCAGCCCTAAACTAGACCCGTCCTACGAGCAGTACTTC. The V gene is TRBV4-3, the J gene TRBJ2-7; TRBD2 is a possible D gene (5 bases). V lost 4 bases and J 1 base, leaving 14 bases between the germline ends. CDR1 and CDR2 (germline): LGHNA, YSLEER. The CDR3 spans 15 residues.

This clonotype showed up just a few times. The V and J genes are TRBV9 and TRBJ2-7, with 10 bases that match TRBD1. After removal of 1 base from V and 0 bases from J, the junction contained 7 bases not matched to a gene. The CDR3 contains 17 residues. Germline CDR1 SGDLS, CDR2 YYNGEE. For the CDR3, the DNA is TGTGCCAGCAGCGTAAGGGACAGGGGCCCCCACTCCTACGAGCAGTACTTC. The encoded protein is CASSVRDRGPHSYEQYF.

CDR3 sequence reads: CSARARLDESTDTQYF. The CDR3 DNA reads as TGCAGTGCTAGAGCGAGACTAGACGAGAGCACAGATACGCAGTATTTT. The rearrangement uses TRBV20-1 and TRBJ2-3; possible D gene TRBD2, 6 bases. The germline V gene has CDR1 DFQATT and CDR2 SNEGSKA (reference sequence). V lost 1 base, J lost 0 bases, and 14 bases lay in between. CDR3 length: 16 residues.

V and J are TRBV27 and TRBJ1-1; D remains unclear. This CDR3 region has 13 residues. V was shortened by 8 bases and J by 0 bases, with 10 bases between the two germline ends. CDR1 is MNHEY and CDR2 is SMNVEV in the germline V gene (reference sequence). In DNA form, the CDR3 reads TGTGCCAGCCGTTGGCAGATGAACACTGAAGCTTTCTTT. It specifies CASRWQMNTEAFF.

Only a few counts were recorded for this clonotype. This chain connects TRBV7-9 to TRBJ2-3, with TRBD2 as a possible D gene (5 bases). The V and J ends lost 8 bases and 0 bases respectively, with 12 bases between them. The CDR3 has 14 amino acids. Germline V lookup: CDR1 SEHNR, CDR2 FQNEAQ (reference sequence). The CDR3 here is CASDGVASTDTQYF. The DNA of the CDR3 is TGTGCCAGCGACGGGGTAGCTAGCACAGATACGCAGTATTTT.

V is TRBV4-3 and J is TRBJ2-3, with 12 bases identical to TRBD1. With V trimmed by 6 bases and J by 7 bases, 20 bases remained unmatched. Germline V gene lookup returns CDR1 LGHNA and CDR2 YSLEER. This CDR3 is built from 19 residues. The CDR3 here is CASRPRDRGPVPRRNTQYF. The DNA for the CDR3 is TGCGCCAGCAGGCCCCGGGACAGGGGGCCCGTTCCGAGGCGAAATACGCAGTATTTT.